This record concerns one TCR beta chain sequence. Other nucleotide sequences from this sample produce the same CDR3. The study ran the assay at deep level. Sequencing was performed with immunoSEQ multiplex PCR; in TCRdb, only in-frame clones are kept and a portion is missing. The repertoire includes about half a million clones, 79% of them detected once, and around 12% sits in the top ten. The CDR3 runs to 11 residues. V was clipped by 6 bases and J by 7 bases, with 7 bases between them. Germline-derived CDR1 and CDR2 are MNHEY and SVGAGI. The sample is drawn from a study of shared clonotypes between healthy human individuals.

The J gene is TRBJ2-1, the V gene TRBV6-5, with no clear D. The receptor was derived from a woman aged 40-49 years in good health. Some clones in this sample may be carry-over from other donors' samples. Sample: PBMCs. CDR3 amino acids: CASRVGNEQFF. The CDR3 nucleotides are TGTGCCAGCAGGGTCGGAAATGAGCAGTTCTTC.